Listed below are T cell receptor beta chains from one sample, sequenced in a study of beta chain features in type 1 diabetes. The repertoire was sequenced with immunoSEQ multiplex PCR; TCRdb's copy has only in-frame clones and lacks some. This sample has about 280,000 clones, with around 16% found just once. The specimen sequenced was naive CD4+ T cells from blood. These receptors all stem from a young man with type 1 diabetes. CDR3s include the opening cysteine and the closing phenylalanine or tryptophan. Each record gives: D gene, clone size, V gene, J gene, CDR3 protein, CDR3 DNA. D genes are given only for firm matches. Some rows mark clone size as missing; the rest say once, few, many or name a class of expanded clone.

D gene: TRBD2
clone size: -
V gene: TRBV5-1
J gene: TRBJ2-3
CDR3 protein: CASSAGLAGGMDTQYF
CDR3 DNA: TGCGCCAGCAGCGCCGGACTAGCGGGGGGGATGGATACGCAGTATTTT

D gene: -
clone size: -
V gene: TRBV11-2
J gene: TRBJ1-1
CDR3 protein: CASSLGGNTEAFF
CDR3 DNA: TGTGCCAGCAGCTTAGGCGGGAACACTGAAGCTTTCTTT

D gene: -
clone size: -
V gene: TRBV2
J gene: TRBJ2-5
CDR3 protein: CASSETGQYF
CDR3 DNA: TGTGCCAGCAGTGAGACGGGGCAGTACTTC

D gene: -
clone size: few
V gene: TRBV7-9
J gene: TRBJ2-7
CDR3 protein: CASSLADPRGQYF
CDR3 DNA: TGTGCCAGCAGCTTAGCGGATCCGCGGGGGCAGTACTTC

D gene: TRBD1
clone size: -
V gene: TRBV29-1
J gene: TRBJ2-7
CDR3 protein: CSVGGQGIYEQYF
CDR3 DNA: TGCAGCGTTGGGGGACAGGGGATCTACGAGCAGTACTTC

D gene: TRBD1
clone size: -
V gene: TRBV7-2
J gene: TRBJ2-7
CDR3 protein: CASSLRQGLRTYEQYF
CDR3 DNA: TGTGCCAGCAGCTTACGACAGGGATTGCGGACCTACGAGCAGTACTTC

D gene: -
clone size: -
V gene: TRBV10-2
J gene: TRBJ2-4
CDR3 protein: CASSEESLAKNIQYF
CDR3 DNA: TGCGCCAGCAGTGAGGAGAGTCTAGCCAAAAACATTCAGTACTTC

D gene: -
clone size: few
V gene: TRBV6-5
J gene: TRBJ2-3
CDR3 protein: CASSYSTGLPDTQYF
CDR3 DNA: TGTGCCAGCAGTTACTCTACAGGGCTCCCAGATACGCAGTATTTT

D gene: -
clone size: -
V gene: TRBV4-3
J gene: TRBJ1-5
CDR3 protein: CASSQRIYQPQHF
CDR3 DNA: TGCGCCAGCAGCCAGCGCATCTATCAGCCCCAGCATTTT

D gene: TRBD1
clone size: -
V gene: TRBV5-6
J gene: TRBJ2-6
CDR3 protein: CASSLGTGFSGANVLTF
CDR3 DNA: TGTGCCAGCAGCTTGGGGACAGGCTTCTCTGGGGCCAACGTCCTGACTTTC

D gene: -
clone size: few
V gene: TRBV9
J gene: TRBJ1-3
CDR3 protein: CASSVDTQGFGNTIYF
CDR3 DNA: TGTGCCAGCAGCGTAGACACGCAGGGATTTGGAAACACCATATATTTT

D gene: TRBD1
clone size: few
V gene: TRBV11-2
J gene: TRBJ2-1
CDR3 protein: CASSTYRGDEQFF
CDR3 DNA: TGTGCCAGCAGCACCTACAGGGGCGATGAGCAGTTCTTC

D gene: -
clone size: few
V gene: TRBV19
J gene: TRBJ2-1
CDR3 protein: CASTKVGGENEQFF
CDR3 DNA: TGTGCCAGTACCAAAGTTGGAGGGGAGAATGAGCAGTTCTTC

D gene: TRBD2
clone size: few
V gene: TRBV4-2
J gene: TRBJ2-1
CDR3 protein: CASSPLGWTRMVNEQFF
CDR3 DNA: TGTGCCAGCAGCCCCTTGGGGTGGACTAGAATGGTCAATGAGCAGTTCTTC

D gene: -
clone size: few
V gene: TRBV11-2
J gene: TRBJ2-1
CDR3 protein: CASSLASRGEQFF
CDR3 DNA: TGTGCCAGCAGCTTAGCTTCGCGAGGTGAGCAGTTCTTC

D gene: TRBD2
clone size: few
V gene: TRBV6-6
J gene: TRBJ2-7
CDR3 protein: CASSYRGGSFYEQYF
CDR3 DNA: TGTGCCAGCAGTTACCGGGGGGGCTCGTTCTACGAGCAGTACTTC

D gene: TRBD1
clone size: few
V gene: TRBV5-6
J gene: TRBJ2-7
CDR3 protein: CASSLYPGGASYEQYF
CDR3 DNA: TGTGCCAGCAGCTTGTACCCAGGGGGCGCTTCCTACGAGCAGTACTTC

D gene: -
clone size: -
V gene: TRBV5-1
J gene: TRBJ2-3
CDR3 protein: CASSLGQGKDTQYF
CDR3 DNA: TGCGCCAGCAGCTTGGGGCAGGGTAAAGATACGCAGTATTTT

D gene: -
clone size: few
V gene: TRBV5-1
J gene: TRBJ2-2
CDR3 protein: CASSLGTSGGELFF
CDR3 DNA: TGCGCCAGCAGCTTAGGGACTTCAGGCGGGGAGCTGTTTTTT

D gene: -
clone size: -
V gene: TRBV7-2
J gene: TRBJ1-1
CDR3 protein: CASSLTLEMNTEAFF
CDR3 DNA: TGTGCCAGCAGCTTGACACTTGAGATGAACACTGAAGCTTTCTTT

D gene: TRBD2
clone size: few
V gene: TRBV2
J gene: TRBJ2-1
CDR3 protein: CASSDTIGRIFNEQFF
CDR3 DNA: TGTGCCAGCAGTGATACTATCGGGAGGATCTTTAATGAGCAGTTCTTC

D gene: TRBD1
clone size: -
V gene: TRBV6-1
J gene: TRBJ2-5
CDR3 protein: CASSRQGNRETQYF
CDR3 DNA: TGTGCCAGCAGCCGACAGGGAAATCGGGAGACCCAGTACTTC

D gene: TRBD2
clone size: -
V gene: TRBV9
J gene: TRBJ2-7
CDR3 protein: CASSPRTSGRGDEQYF
CDR3 DNA: TGTGCCAGCAGCCCACGGACTAGCGGGAGAGGTGACGAGCAGTACTTC

D gene: -
clone size: -
V gene: TRBV10-3
J gene: TRBJ1-1
CDR3 protein: CAISETGQGTEAFF
CDR3 DNA: TGTGCCATCAGCGAAACAGGGCAGGGCACTGAAGCTTTCTTT

D gene: -
clone size: -
V gene: TRBV19
J gene: TRBJ2-7
CDR3 protein: CASSPPAMGAKEQYF
CDR3 DNA: TGTGCCAGTAGTCCTCCAGCGATGGGGGCGAAGGAGCAGTACTTC

D gene: -
clone size: -
V gene: TRBV15
J gene: TRBJ1-1
CDR3 protein: CATRPDTVSPLNTEAFF
CDR3 DNA: TGTGCCACCAGACCCGATACTGTTTCCCCTTTGAACACTGAAGCTTTCTTT

D gene: -
clone size: -
V gene: TRBV9
J gene: TRBJ1-2
CDR3 protein: CASSVDKGTPYGYTF
CDR3 DNA: TGTGCCAGCAGCGTAGACAAGGGGACTCCCTATGGCTACACCTTC

D gene: -
clone size: -
V gene: TRBV5-1
J gene: TRBJ2-7
CDR3 protein: CASSSAAGTTLYEQYF
CDR3 DNA: TGCGCCAGCAGCTCAGCCGCCGGGACAACCTTATACGAGCAGTACTTC

D gene: -
clone size: -
V gene: TRBV5-4
J gene: TRBJ2-6
CDR3 protein: CASSPRSQSLGANVLTF
CDR3 DNA: TGTGCCAGCAGCCCGAGGTCCCAATCGCTGGGGGCCAACGTCCTGACTTTC

D gene: -
clone size: -
V gene: TRBV11-1
J gene: TRBJ1-1
CDR3 protein: CASSLQDSRMNTEAFF
CDR3 DNA: TGTGCCAGCAGCTTACAGGACAGTCGGATGAACACTGAAGCTTTCTTT